This passage covers 10 T cell receptor beta chains from one sample sequenced in a study of monozygotic twins with inflammatory bowel disease. TCRdb re-called the 5' RACE reads and gives one entry per CDR3 protein, without DNA. This table holds about 210,000 distinct CDR3 sequences. Sample: blood. Source of these receptors: a human donor with ulcerative colitis or Crohn's disease, or a healthy co-twin of an affected twin (not recorded which).

The chain couples TRBV6-1 to TRBJ1-1; the D call of TRBD1 rests on TCRdb alone, since no DNA is present to check it. Germline-derived CDR1 and CDR2 are MNHNS and SASEGT. The CDR3 has 14 residues. This CDR3 is CASRPQGFRTEAFF.

The chain is built from TRBV19 and TRBJ1-4; TCRdb's D call of TRBD1 is untestable without DNA. The CDR3 contains 16 residues. Per the germline V gene, CDR1 is LNHDA and CDR2 is SQIVND (reference sequence). The CDR3 protein is CASSNPGQGYEEKLFF.

The rearrangement joins TRBV5-1 to TRBJ2-1; TCRdb picks TRBD1, but there is no DNA to check that call. CDR1 and CDR2 from the germline V gene are SGHRS and YFSETQ. The CDR3 extends over 15 amino acids. CDR3 region: CASSLGTGSYNEQFF. Full variable domain (remainder filled in from reference TRBV5-1 and TRBJ2-1): KAGVTQTPRYLIKTRGQQVTLSCSPISGHRSVSWYQQTPGQGLQFLFEYFSETQRNKGNFPGRFSGRQFSNSRSEMNVSTLELGDSALYLCASSLGTGSYNEQFFGPGTRLTVL.

The chain has TRBV7-2 and TRBJ2-7; TCRdb calls TRBD2, which cannot be checked without DNA. The germline V gene has CDR1 SGHTA and CDR2 FQGNSA. CDR3 size: 13 residues. CDR3 in amino acids: CASSNGPFYEQYF. Full variable domain (rest looked up from reference TRBV7-2 and TRBJ2-7): GAGVSQSPSNKVTEKGKDVELRCDPISGHTALYWYRQSLGQGLEFLIYFQGNSAPDKSGLPSDRFSAERTGGSVSTLTIQRTQQEDSAVYLCASSNGPFYEQYFGPGTRLTVT.

This rearrangement joins TRBV29-1 to TRBJ2-5; TCRdb gives TRBD1 as the D gene, but with no DNA this cannot be confirmed. The germline V gene has CDR1 SQVTM and CDR2 ANQGSEA. This CDR3 is built from 12 residues. This chain's CDR3 is CSVPQVGGTQYF.

This chain connects TRBV20-1 to TRBJ2-7; the D call of TRBD2 rests on TCRdb alone, since no DNA is present to check it. Germline CDR1 reads DFQATT; CDR2 reads SNEGSKA (reference sequence). The CDR3 spans 11 residues. This CDR3 is CSASRAGEQYF.

This rearrangement joins TRBV7-9 to TRBJ2-5; checking the TCRdb D call of TRBD2 is not possible without DNA. Germline lookup yields CDR1 SEHNR and CDR2 FQNEAQ (reference sequence). The CDR3 totals 15 residues. The CDR3 loop reads CASSSPGGEFETQYF.

The rearrangement uses TRBV10-3 and TRBJ2-7; with no DNA, the TCRdb D assignment of TRBD1 cannot be verified. Germline V gene sequence: CDR1 ENHRY, CDR2 SYGVKD. This CDR3 contains 15 residues. This CDR3 reads CAISAPGQGLYEQYF.

The chain uses TRBV12-3 or TRBV12-4 and TRBJ2-3. The CDR3 sequence is 13 residues long. The CDR3 sequence: CASRKTSTDTQYF.

The chain is built from TRBV2 and TRBJ2-7. CDR1 SNHLY and CDR2 FYNNEI come from the germline V gene. The length of the CDR3 is 12 residues. The chain's CDR3 is CASSVLVGEQYF. The whole variable domain, filled in from reference TRBV2 and TRBJ2-7, reads EPEVTQTPSHQVTQMGQEVILRCVPISNHLYFYWYRQILGQKVEFLVSFYNNEISEKSEIFDDQFSVERPDGSNFTLKIRSTKLEDSAMYFCASSVLVGEQYFGPGTRLTVT.